These T cell receptor beta chains were read from a single sample in a study of T cell responses to AZD1222 COVID-19 vaccine. Clones were sequenced by immunoSEQ multiplex PCR, and TCRdb holds only the in-frame ones, with some missing. The profile shows some 120,000 clones, roughly 92% of them singletons. Sequenced here: peripheral blood, sampled 28 days after the second AZD1222 dose. All receptors derive from an adult who received the AZD1222 COVID-19 vaccine. The CDR3 runs from the conserved cysteine through the conserved F or W. The D gene is left open where the match is weak.

v_gene: TRBV28; d_gene: -; j_gene: TRBJ1-4; CDR3nt: TGTGCCAGCAGGACAGGCTGGTCTGAAAAACTGTTTTTT; CDR3aa: CASRTGWSEKLFF
v_gene: TRBV6-5; d_gene: TRBD1; j_gene: TRBJ1-2; CDR3nt: TGTGCCAGCCGGGGAGGGGGCGCGGCGAATGGTGGCTACACCTTC; CDR3aa: CASRGGGAANGGYTF
v_gene: TRBV2; d_gene: -; j_gene: TRBJ2-7; CDR3nt: TGTGCCAGCACCCGGGACCGCAGGGGATCCTACGAGCAGTACTTC; CDR3aa: CASTRDRRGSYEQYF
v_gene: TRBV7-2; d_gene: -; j_gene: TRBJ2-5; CDR3nt: TGTGCCAGCAGCTCTCCCCCCCTGGGGGAGACCCAGTACTTC; CDR3aa: CASSSPPLGETQYF
v_gene: TRBV6-5; d_gene: TRBD2; j_gene: TRBJ2-1; CDR3nt: TGTGCCAGCAGTCCCCTTAGCGGGAGGTACAATGAGCAGTTCTTC; CDR3aa: CASSPLSGRYNEQFF
v_gene: TRBV3-1/TRBV3-2; d_gene: TRBD1; j_gene: TRBJ2-1; CDR3nt: TGTGCCAGCAGCCCGAGGGACAGGGGGTGGGGAATCTACAATGAGCAGTTCTTC; CDR3aa: CASSPRDRGWGIYNEQFF
v_gene: TRBV7-9; d_gene: TRBD1; j_gene: TRBJ1-4; CDR3nt: TGTGCCAGCAGCTTGGGGACAGGATGGTTTTTT; CDR3aa: CASSLGTGWFF
v_gene: TRBV20-1; d_gene: -; j_gene: TRBJ2-7; CDR3nt: TGCAGTGCTAGTAGGTCCGGGGGGCACTACGAGCAGTACTTC; CDR3aa: CSASRSGGHYEQYF
v_gene: TRBV29-1; d_gene: -; j_gene: TRBJ1-5; CDR3nt: TGCAGCGCCCCGGGGGCCCGCACGGGACAGCCCCAGCATTTT; CDR3aa: CSAPGARTGQPQHF
v_gene: TRBV4-1; d_gene: -; j_gene: TRBJ2-5; CDR3nt: TGCGCCAGCAGCCAATGGCAGAAAGAGACCCAGTACTTC; CDR3aa: CASSQWQKETQYF
v_gene: TRBV9; d_gene: TRBD2; j_gene: TRBJ2-2; CDR3nt: TGTGCCAGCAGCGACAATAGGGCGGGAGGTTCAAGGGGGGAGCTGTTTTTT; CDR3aa: CASSDNRAGGSRGELFF
v_gene: TRBV7-2; d_gene: -; j_gene: TRBJ1-4; CDR3nt: TGTGCCAGCAGCCTGAGAGCAACTAATGAAAAACTGTTTTTT; CDR3aa: CASSLRATNEKLFF
v_gene: TRBV5-4; d_gene: TRBD2; j_gene: TRBJ2-7; CDR3nt: TGTGCCAGCAGCTCGACTAGCGGCTTTTCCTACGAGCAGTACTTC; CDR3aa: CASSSTSGFSYEQYF
v_gene: TRBV25-1; d_gene: -; j_gene: TRBJ2-1; CDR3nt: TGTGCCAGCAGTGAATCGGGACCCATCAATGAGCAGTTCTTC; CDR3aa: CASSESGPINEQFF
v_gene: TRBV6-6; d_gene: -; j_gene: TRBJ1-2; CDR3nt: TGTGCCAGCAGCCCCGGGGGGGGGTATGGCTACACCTTC; CDR3aa: CASSPGGGYGYTF
v_gene: TRBV27; d_gene: TRBD1; j_gene: TRBJ1-1; CDR3nt: TGTGCCAGCCGATACAGGGGGTGGGACACTGAAGCTTTCTTT; CDR3aa: CASRYRGWDTEAFF
v_gene: TRBV3-1/TRBV3-2; d_gene: -; j_gene: TRBJ1-2; CDR3nt: TGTGCCAGCAGCCCCCATTTGACGCGATATGGCTACACCTTC; CDR3aa: CASSPHLTRYGYTF